The present TCR beta chain was sequenced within a study of shared clonotypes between healthy human individuals. Profiled with immunoSEQ multiplex PCR; TCRdb holds only in-frame clones, not every one. The repertoire holds roughly 2.6 million clones, with around 94% as singletons. Study conclusions and caveats: Incomplete sequencing of sorted subsets was indicated by rarefaction despite large depth.

This clone showed up just a few times. The target antigen is unknown. CDR3 length: 12 amino acids. Germline CDR1 reads SQVTM; CDR2 reads ANQGSEA. V lost 7 bases and J 4 bases, leaving 10 bases between the germline ends. This clonotype was sampled from a man aged 18 to 35 in good health. Source material: naive CD4+ T cells sorted from blood. Sample subset: CD45RA+ positively selected. This chain joins TRBV29-1 and TRBJ1-4; D call uncertain. For the CDR3, the DNA is TGCAGCGGGACTAACGGTAATGAAAAACTGTTTTTT. Residues: CSGTNGNEKLFF.